This entry is about one TCR beta chain. This specimen belongs to a study of shared clonotypes between healthy human individuals. As defined, naive CD8 cells were CD45RO-negative and positively selected for CCR7, with terminally differentiated effector memory CD45RA+ cells excluded. There were only Caucasian adults among the donors, and all lived in Nashville, Tennessee. TCRdb's copy holds only in-frame clones and misses some; the assay was immunoSEQ multiplex PCR. The table records roughly 2,000,000 clones, just under 95% of them present only once. From germline, CDR1 is MNHEY and CDR2 SMNVEV (reference sequence). The CDR3 has 13 amino acids. Trimming pared 5 bases from V and 5 bases from J, leaving 10 bases between.

The chain has TRBV27 and TRBJ2-1; no definite D call. This receptor was taken from a man younger than 35 in good health. Some clones in this sample may be carry-over from other donors' samples. Sequenced: naive CD8+ T cells from PBMCs. This CDR3 is CASSTIPNNEQFF. CDR3 DNA sequence: TGTGCCAGCAGTACGATCCCTAACAATGAGCAGTTCTTC.